Presented here are 4 T cell receptor beta chains from one specimen sequenced in a study of T-cell reconstitution after alpha-beta-depleted transplantation in children. Molecular barcoding with unique molecular identifiers was used for the TCRbeta library. TCRdb redid the calling of the PCR reads with MiXCR, one entry per CDR3 protein. Of 200,000 to 250,000 distinct CDR3 sequences in the sample, around 7.5% are singletons; the top ten hold just under 6.5%. The sample in question was PBMCs, mostly from graft donor cells, obtained 180 days after TCRalphabeta/CD19-depleted stem cell transplant. Receptor source: a male patient younger than 18 who had a stem cell transplant for acute lymphoblastic leukemia, so the T cells may come from the graft donor.

This clonotype was recorded many times. The chain links TRBV27 to TRBJ1-2; tentative D call: TRBD1 (6 bases). Trimming left V 5 bases short and J 6 bases short, with 13 bases between. Germline V lookup: CDR1 MNHEY, CDR2 SMNVEV (reference sequence). This CDR3 region has 13 residues. The CDR3 DNA sequence: TGTGCCAGCAGTCAAAACAGGGTCGATGGCTACACCTTC. This gives the protein CASSQNRVDGYTF.

In this sample, this clonotype turned up many times. The chain joins TRBV5-1 to TRBJ1-5; D may be TRBD1 (5 bases). There are 16 residues in the CDR3. Germline V gene lookup returns CDR1 SGHRS and CDR2 YFSETQ. Trimming removed 4 bases at V and 0 bases at J, with 14 bases between. The CDR3 coding sequence is TGCGCCAGCAGCCCGGGACCCTCGAGTAGCAATCAGCCCCAGCATTTT. The encoded protein is CASSPGPSSSNQPQHF.

There are many counts of this clonotype. The chain carries TRBV7-9 and TRBJ2-3, with TRBD2 matching over 13 bases. The CDR3 sequence is 14 residues long. Germline V lookup: CDR1 SEHNR, CDR2 FQNEAQ (reference sequence). Trimming at V came to 5 bases and at J to 9 bases, leaving 5 bases not matched to a gene. The CDR3 region has the DNA TGTGCCAGCAGCCAAGGGACTAGCGGGATGACGCAGTATTTT. Its protein product is CASSQGTSGMTQYF.

At least ten counts were recorded for this clonotype. The genes are TRBV4-1 and TRBJ2-3, with a possible D match to TRBD2 (6 bases). V was trimmed by 1 base and J by 2 bases, leaving 16 bases between them. CDR3 length: 17 amino acids. Germline lookup yields CDR1 MGHRA and CDR2 YSYEKL. The DNA for the CDR3 is TGCGCCAGCAGCCAAGGGGGCGTGGGGAGGATCACAGATACGCAGTATTTT. Residues: CASSQGGVGRITDTQYF.